Listed below are T cell receptor beta chains from one sample, sequenced in a study of Tregs in tolerant kidney transplant recipients. The assay was immunoSEQ multiplex PCR, and TCRdb's table has in-frame clones only and misses some. The sample lists under 100,000 clones; around nine tenths were seen once. Sequencing was done on a sample of CD8+ T cells from blood. The receptor source for this set is a human donor in good health. CDR3s include the opening cysteine and the closing phenylalanine or tryptophan.

V | CDR3
TRBV5-4 | CASSPGWGYTF
TRBV29-1 | CSTRGGSSGTYNEQFF
TRBV25-1 | CASSDRYTEAFF
TRBV6-5 | CASMLGAILGSPLHF
TRBV30 | CAWSVYAGKEKLFF
TRBV7-8 | CASSLWGSNQPQHF
TRBV6-6 | CASSTSGSVIEQYF
TRBV27 | CASSLALAGADEQYF
TRBV5-6 | CASSLVRGWGTEAFF
TRBV7-9 | CASSIKGRPYNEQFF
TRBV5-4 | CASSLVQGAYYEQYF
TRBV7-6 | CASSFGLAGGSGTDTQYF
TRBV5-7 | CAVRGNYGYTF
TRBV30 | CASEKLFF
TRBV2 | CASSDMGDQETQYF
TRBV9 | CASSVGIPGLVWDEQYF
TRBV20-1 | CSAIHVDTQYF
TRBV7-3 | CASSFPGFYYEQYF
TRBV13 | CASSPLRTDSGNTIYF
TRBV2 | CASRRTSGVLTGELFF
TRBV14 | CASSQEKSGRVTDTQYF
TRBV6-5 | CASSVASLGEQYF
TRBV21-1 | CASSEALGQGNQPQHF
TRBV27 | CASSPSPPPHGYTF
TRBV29-1 | CSVEGTGYAEAFF
TRBV21-1 | CASSAQAAAYGYTF
TRBV2 | CASSEETGPLDNEQFF
TRBV19 | CASSIDGFNEQYF
TRBV30 | CAWSAGGNQPQHF
TRBV7-2 | CASSHGPNYEQYF
TRBV5-1 | CASSLFGAGSREQFF
TRBV4-1 | CASSPRDRGRGNYGYTF
TRBV7-9 | CASSRNHLRTGESYTEAFF
TRBV5-1 | CASSPPGLPSYNEQFF
TRBV27 | CASGFFPAESLTGELFF
TRBV29-1 | CSVETALSRTQHF
TRBV7-2 | CASSPDFGSSYNEQFF
TRBV5-1 | CASSFELALYNEQFF
TRBV27 | CASSLRGSPIYEQYF
TRBV9 | CASSVEGLGQPQHF
TRBV5-5 | CASSLGRQGLDYGYTF
TRBV4-1 | CASSPDRGPDTQYF
TRBV2 | CASSLVGESNEKLFF